Listed here is a single T cell receptor (beta chain). TCRdb processed the 5' RACE reads anew with MiXCR; each CDR3 protein has one entry. The sample carries fewer than 400,000 distinct CDR3 sequences, roughly 15% recorded once. The data were taken from a study of T-cell memory formation after mild COVID-19. The length of the CDR3 is 15 residues. The germline V gene encodes CDR1 MNHEY and CDR2 SVGAGI. The J segment lost 5 bases and the V segment lost 0 bases, leaving 4 bases of the junction unmatched. Sequencing input: PBMCs or a T cell subset sorted from them (not recorded which). The genes are TRBV6-5 and TRBJ1-2; 9 positions match TRBD1. This clonotype was sampled from a man aged 18 to 29 who had mild COVID-19 (a few samples of this study predate the infection). Cell type and time point are not known. The CDR3 spells CASSYSGQGIYGYTF. Written as DNA, the CDR3 is TGTGCCAGCAGTTACTCGGGACAGGGAATATATGGCTACACCTTC.